These T cell receptor beta chains were read from a single sample in a study of OX40 agonist ivuxolimab in advanced cancers. Produced via immunoSEQ multiplex PCR; TCRdb's table is partial and in-frame only. The sample yields some 74,000 clones, more than 70% seen once. The sample in question was CD4+ or CD8+ T cells sorted from blood, obtained in a trial of the OX40 agonist ivuxolimab. Receptors were obtained from an adult with an advanced solid tumor such as melanoma, head and neck, liver or kidney cancer. The CDR3 runs from the conserved cysteine through the conserved F or W. Each record gives: D gene, J gene, V gene, clone size, CDR3 protein, CDR3 DNA. A D gene is named only where the DNA matches it firmly. Some rows mark clone size as missing; the rest say once, few, many or name a class of expanded clone.

d_gene: NA; j_gene: TRBJ1-2; v_gene: TRBV29-1; abundance: NA; CDR3aa: CSVGGYGHGYTF; CDR3nt: TGCAGCGTTGGGGGGTATGGGCATGGCTACACCTTC
d_gene: NA; j_gene: TRBJ2-4; v_gene: TRBV29-1; abundance: NA; CDR3aa: CSVRRENIQYF; CDR3nt: TGCAGCGTTCGTAGGGAAAACATTCAGTACTTC
d_gene: NA; j_gene: TRBJ1-6; v_gene: TRBV6-4; abundance: NA; CDR3aa: CASSAYYEGPYNSPLHF; CDR3nt: TGTGCCAGCAGCGCTTACTACGAGGGACCCTATAATTCACCCCTCCACTTT
d_gene: NA; j_gene: TRBJ2-7; v_gene: TRBV7-9; abundance: NA; CDR3aa: CASSLRNREGEQYF; CDR3nt: TGTGCCAGCAGCTTACGGAACAGGGAGGGCGAGCAGTACTTC
d_gene: NA; j_gene: TRBJ2-3; v_gene: TRBV5-4; abundance: NA; CDR3aa: CASSLGGLGTHATQYF; CDR3nt: TGTGCCAGCAGCTTGGGCGGACTCGGGACGCATGCTACGCAGTATTTT
d_gene: NA; j_gene: TRBJ1-1; v_gene: TRBV9; abundance: NA; CDR3aa: CASSVEGGSAFF; CDR3nt: TGTGCCAGCAGCGTAGAAGGGGGGTCAGCTTTCTTT
d_gene: NA; j_gene: TRBJ1-1; v_gene: TRBV4-1; abundance: many; CDR3aa: CASSLGAQAGMNTEAFF; CDR3nt: TGCGCCAGCAGCCTAGGAGCCCAGGCGGGGATGAACACTGAAGCTTTCTTT
d_gene: NA; j_gene: TRBJ1-2; v_gene: TRBV6-1; abundance: NA; CDR3aa: CASSVRIGTNYGYTF; CDR3nt: TGTGCCAGCAGTGTTAGAATAGGGACTAACTATGGCTACACCTTC
d_gene: NA; j_gene: TRBJ2-1; v_gene: TRBV14; abundance: NA; CDR3aa: CASSQGPRGAGSYNEQFF; CDR3nt: TGTGCCAGCAGCCAAGGTCCACGCGGAGCAGGATCCTACAATGAGCAGTTCTTC
d_gene: NA; j_gene: TRBJ2-7; v_gene: TRBV6-5; abundance: few; CDR3aa: CASSSGLYEQYF; CDR3nt: TGTGCCAGCAGCTCGGGACTCTACGAGCAGTACTTC
d_gene: TRBD1; j_gene: TRBJ1-1; v_gene: TRBV19; abundance: NA; CDR3aa: CASSQTNRGSRNTEAFF; CDR3nt: TGTGCCAGTAGTCAGACTAACAGGGGATCGAGGAACACTGAAGCTTTCTTT
d_gene: TRBD2; j_gene: TRBJ2-1; v_gene: TRBV6-6; abundance: once; CDR3aa: CASRRTSGGYYNEQFF; CDR3nt: TGTGCCAGCAGACGGACTAGCGGGGGGTACTACAATGAGCAGTTCTTC
d_gene: NA; j_gene: TRBJ1-4; v_gene: TRBV5-1; abundance: NA; CDR3aa: CASSLNPGGNEKLFF; CDR3nt: TGCGCCAGCAGCTTGAACCCCGGCGGTAATGAAAAACTGTTTTTT
d_gene: TRBD1; j_gene: TRBJ1-6; v_gene: TRBV10-3; abundance: NA; CDR3aa: CAISERGQNSPLHF; CDR3nt: TGTGCCATCAGTGAAAGGGGACAGAATTCACCCCTCCACTTT
d_gene: TRBD2; j_gene: TRBJ2-3; v_gene: TRBV5-4; abundance: NA; CDR3aa: CASSLTSGRPDTQYF; CDR3nt: TGTGCCAGCAGCTTGACTAGCGGGAGACCAGATACGCAGTATTTT
d_gene: NA; j_gene: TRBJ2-1; v_gene: TRBV4-2; abundance: NA; CDR3aa: CASSQDLTGVNEQFF; CDR3nt: TGTGCCAGCAGCCAAGATTTGACTGGAGTCAATGAGCAGTTCTTC
d_gene: NA; j_gene: TRBJ2-1; v_gene: TRBV7-2; abundance: NA; CDR3aa: CASSLVKDEQFF; CDR3nt: TGTGCCAGCAGCTTGGTTAAGGATGAGCAGTTCTTC
d_gene: NA; j_gene: TRBJ2-1; v_gene: TRBV5-1; abundance: NA; CDR3aa: CASSSDISYNEQFF; CDR3nt: TGCGCCAGCAGCTCCGACATCTCTTACAATGAGCAGTTCTTC
d_gene: TRBD1; j_gene: TRBJ2-3; v_gene: TRBV7-2; abundance: NA; CDR3aa: CASSFWTGGTDTQYF; CDR3nt: TGTGCCAGCAGCTTCTGGACAGGAGGAACAGATACGCAGTATTTT
d_gene: TRBD1; j_gene: TRBJ2-7; v_gene: TRBV5-1; abundance: NA; CDR3aa: CASSTPDRGYEQYF; CDR3nt: TGCGCCAGCAGCACGCCGGACAGGGGGTACGAGCAGTACTTC
d_gene: NA; j_gene: TRBJ2-7; v_gene: TRBV14; abundance: once; CDR3aa: CASSQLRFSYEQYF; CDR3nt: TGTGCCAGCAGCCAACTTCGTTTCTCCTACGAGCAGTACTTC
d_gene: TRBD2; j_gene: TRBJ2-6; v_gene: TRBV6-4; abundance: NA; CDR3aa: CASRGAGANVLTF; CDR3nt: TGTGCCAGCCGGGGGGCTGGGGCCAACGTCCTGACTTTC
d_gene: NA; j_gene: TRBJ2-1; v_gene: TRBV29-1; abundance: NA; CDR3aa: CSVPAFDEQFF; CDR3nt: TGCAGCGTCCCCGCCTTTGATGAGCAGTTCTTC
d_gene: TRBD1; j_gene: TRBJ1-2; v_gene: TRBV10-2; abundance: NA; CDR3aa: CASAGQANYGYTF; CDR3nt: TGCGCCAGCGCGGGACAGGCCAACTATGGCTACACCTTC
d_gene: TRBD1; j_gene: TRBJ2-4; v_gene: TRBV6-6; abundance: NA; CDR3aa: CASSPRDRAAKNIQYF; CDR3nt: TGTGCCAGCAGTCCCAGGGACAGGGCAGCCAAAAACATTCAGTACTTC
d_gene: NA; j_gene: TRBJ2-1; v_gene: TRBV7-2; abundance: NA; CDR3aa: CASSLEGSIRFF; CDR3nt: TGTGCCAGCAGCTTAGAAGGTAGCATCCGGTTCTTC
d_gene: TRBD1; j_gene: TRBJ2-5; v_gene: TRBV9; abundance: NA; CDR3aa: CASSPGQGAGETQYF; CDR3nt: TGTGCCAGCAGCCCTGGACAGGGGGCAGGGGAGACCCAGTACTTC
d_gene: NA; j_gene: TRBJ1-6; v_gene: TRBV5-1; abundance: once; CDR3aa: CASSTTLTRGNSPLHF; CDR3nt: TGCGCCAGCAGCACCACCCTGACTCGGGGTAATTCACCCCTCCACTTT
d_gene: NA; j_gene: TRBJ2-1; v_gene: TRBV27; abundance: NA; CDR3aa: CASSLRSGTASYNEQFF; CDR3nt: TGTGCCAGCAGTTTAAGGTCGGGGACTGCCTCCTACAATGAGCAGTTCTTC
d_gene: TRBD1; j_gene: TRBJ2-2; v_gene: TRBV6-6; abundance: NA; CDR3aa: CASSIGQGNTGELFF; CDR3nt: TGTGCCAGCAGCATCGGACAGGGGAACACCGGGGAGCTGTTTTTT
d_gene: TRBD1; j_gene: TRBJ2-7; v_gene: TRBV30; abundance: NA; CDR3aa: CAFFRGNEQYF; CDR3nt: TGTGCCTTCTTCAGGGGGAACGAGCAGTACTTC
d_gene: NA; j_gene: TRBJ1-5; v_gene: TRBV18; abundance: NA; CDR3aa: CASSPGVGNQPQHF; CDR3nt: TGTGCCAGCTCACCTGGGGTGGGAAATCAGCCCCAGCATTTT
d_gene: NA; j_gene: TRBJ1-5; v_gene: TRBV18; abundance: NA; CDR3aa: CASSPGQVLNQPQHF; CDR3nt: TGTGCCAGCTCACCGGGGCAGGTACTCAATCAGCCCCAGCATTTT
d_gene: TRBD2; j_gene: TRBJ2-1; v_gene: TRBV7-9; abundance: NA; CDR3aa: CASSGGVNEQFF; CDR3nt: TGTGCCAGCAGTGGGGGGGTCAATGAGCAGTTCTTC
d_gene: TRBD1; j_gene: TRBJ2-7; v_gene: TRBV10-3; abundance: NA; CDR3aa: CAISPGQGPYEQYF; CDR3nt: TGTGCCATCAGCCCGGGACAGGGACCCTACGAGCAGTACTTC
d_gene: TRBD1; j_gene: TRBJ1-2; v_gene: TRBV19; abundance: NA; CDR3aa: CASSIGDSTPYGYTF; CDR3nt: TGTGCCAGTAGTATAGGGGACAGCACTCCTTATGGCTACACCTTC
d_gene: TRBD1; j_gene: TRBJ1-5; v_gene: TRBV6-1; abundance: NA; CDR3aa: CASSDQRQGSYSNQPQHF; CDR3nt: TGTGCCAGCAGTGATCAGAGACAGGGCAGTTATAGCAATCAGCCCCAGCATTTT
d_gene: NA; j_gene: TRBJ1-2; v_gene: TRBV25-1; abundance: NA; CDR3aa: CASSERKGGYTF; CDR3nt: TGTGCCAGCAGTGAACGAAAGGGTGGCTACACCTTC
d_gene: NA; j_gene: TRBJ2-7; v_gene: TRBV4-1; abundance: once; CDR3aa: CASSQWRTSYEQYF; CDR3nt: TGCGCCAGCAGCCAGTGGAGGACCTCCTACGAGCAGTACTTC
d_gene: NA; j_gene: TRBJ1-1; v_gene: TRBV29-1; abundance: NA; CDR3aa: CSVERQVNTEAFF; CDR3nt: TGCAGCGTTGAAAGGCAAGTGAACACTGAAGCTTTCTTT